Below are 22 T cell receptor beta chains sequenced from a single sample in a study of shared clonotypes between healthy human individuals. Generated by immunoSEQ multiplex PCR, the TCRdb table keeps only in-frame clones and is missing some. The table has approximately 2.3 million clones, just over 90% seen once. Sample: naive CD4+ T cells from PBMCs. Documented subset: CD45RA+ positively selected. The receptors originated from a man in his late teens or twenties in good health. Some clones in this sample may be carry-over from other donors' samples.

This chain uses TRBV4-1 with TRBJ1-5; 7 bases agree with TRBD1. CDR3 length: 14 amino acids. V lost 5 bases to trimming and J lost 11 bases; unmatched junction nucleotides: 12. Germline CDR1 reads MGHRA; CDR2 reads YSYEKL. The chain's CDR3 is CASSSYSGGWAQHF. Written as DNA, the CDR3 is TGCGCCAGCAGCTCCTATTCAGGGGGATGGGCCCAGCATTTT.

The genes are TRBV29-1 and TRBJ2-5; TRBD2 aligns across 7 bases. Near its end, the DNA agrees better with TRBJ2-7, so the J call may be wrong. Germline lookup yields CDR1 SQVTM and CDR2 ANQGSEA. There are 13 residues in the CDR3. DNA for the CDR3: TGCAGCTCAATACCTAGCGGATCCTACGAGCAGTACTTC. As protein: CSSIPSGSYEQYF.

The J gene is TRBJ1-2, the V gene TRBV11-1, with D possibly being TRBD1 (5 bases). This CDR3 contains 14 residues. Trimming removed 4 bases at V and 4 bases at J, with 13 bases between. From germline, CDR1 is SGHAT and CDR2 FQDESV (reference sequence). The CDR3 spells CASSSVGGGYGYTF. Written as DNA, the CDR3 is TGTGCCAGCAGCTCCGTCGGGGGTGGCTATGGCTACACCTTC.

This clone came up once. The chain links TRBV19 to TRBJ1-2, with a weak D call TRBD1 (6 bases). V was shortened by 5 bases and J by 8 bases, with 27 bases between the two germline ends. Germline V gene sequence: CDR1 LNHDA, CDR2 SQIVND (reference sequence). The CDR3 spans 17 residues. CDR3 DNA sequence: TGTGCCAGTAGTTCCCAACTTCGGGGGGCCAACCTCGGAGGCTACACCTTC. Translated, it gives CASSSQLRGANLGGYTF.

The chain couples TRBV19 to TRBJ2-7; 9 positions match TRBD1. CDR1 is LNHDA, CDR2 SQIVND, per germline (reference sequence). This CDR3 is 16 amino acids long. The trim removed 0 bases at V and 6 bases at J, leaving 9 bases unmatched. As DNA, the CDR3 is TGTGCCAGTAGTATAGATCTGTGGGGACAGGGAGGCGAGCAGTACTTC. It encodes CASSIDLWGQGGEQYF.

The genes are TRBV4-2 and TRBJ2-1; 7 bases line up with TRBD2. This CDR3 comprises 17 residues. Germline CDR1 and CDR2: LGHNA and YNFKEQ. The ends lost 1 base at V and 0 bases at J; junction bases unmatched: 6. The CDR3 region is CASSQVGGGGSYNEQFF. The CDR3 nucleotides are TGTGCCAGCAGCCAAGTGGGTGGGGGGGGCTCCTACAATGAGCAGTTCTTC.

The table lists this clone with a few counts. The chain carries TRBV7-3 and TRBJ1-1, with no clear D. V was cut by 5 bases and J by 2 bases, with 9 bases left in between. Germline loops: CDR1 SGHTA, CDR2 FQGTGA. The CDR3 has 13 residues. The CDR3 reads CASSEQINTEAFF. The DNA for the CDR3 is TGTGCCAGCAGCGAACAAATTAACACTGAAGCTTTCTTT.

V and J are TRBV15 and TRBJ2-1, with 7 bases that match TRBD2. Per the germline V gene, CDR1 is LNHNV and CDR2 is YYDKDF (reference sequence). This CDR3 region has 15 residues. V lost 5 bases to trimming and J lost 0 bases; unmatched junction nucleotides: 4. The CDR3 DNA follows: TGTGCCACCAGCCCAAGACTAGCCTCCTACAATGAGCAGTTCTTC. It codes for CATSPRLASYNEQFF.

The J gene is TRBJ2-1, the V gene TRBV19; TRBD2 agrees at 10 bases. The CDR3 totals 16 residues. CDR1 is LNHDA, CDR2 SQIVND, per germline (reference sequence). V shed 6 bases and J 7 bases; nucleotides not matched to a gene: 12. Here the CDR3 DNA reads TGTGCCAGTAGAACGAACAGCGGGAGGGTTTTAAATGAGCAGTTCTTC. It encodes CASRTNSGRVLNEQFF.

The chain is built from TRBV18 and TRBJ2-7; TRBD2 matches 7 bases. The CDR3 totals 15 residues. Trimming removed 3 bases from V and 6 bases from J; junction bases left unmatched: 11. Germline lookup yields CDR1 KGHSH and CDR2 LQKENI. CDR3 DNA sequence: TGTGCCAGCTCACCGGAGACACGGGAGGCAGGCGAGCAGTACTTC. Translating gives CASSPETREAGEQYF.

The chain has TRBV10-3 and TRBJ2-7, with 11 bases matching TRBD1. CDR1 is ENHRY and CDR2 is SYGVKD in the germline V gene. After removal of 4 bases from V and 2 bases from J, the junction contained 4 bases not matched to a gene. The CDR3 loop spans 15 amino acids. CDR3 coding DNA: TGTGCCATCAGTGGAGGGACAGGGGGAACCTACGAGCAGTACTTC. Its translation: CAISGGTGGTYEQYF.

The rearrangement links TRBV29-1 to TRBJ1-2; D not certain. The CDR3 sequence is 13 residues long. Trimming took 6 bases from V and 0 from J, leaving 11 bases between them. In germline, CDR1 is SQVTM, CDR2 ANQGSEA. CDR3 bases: TGCAGCGTGGGGATGAGACCTAACTATGGCTACACCTTC. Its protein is CSVGMRPNYGYTF.

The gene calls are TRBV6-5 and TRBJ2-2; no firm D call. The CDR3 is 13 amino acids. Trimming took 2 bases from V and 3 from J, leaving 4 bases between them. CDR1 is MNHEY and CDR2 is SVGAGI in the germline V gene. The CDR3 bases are TGTGCCAGCAGTTACATGTACACCGGGGAGCTGTTTTTT. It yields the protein CASSYMYTGELFF.

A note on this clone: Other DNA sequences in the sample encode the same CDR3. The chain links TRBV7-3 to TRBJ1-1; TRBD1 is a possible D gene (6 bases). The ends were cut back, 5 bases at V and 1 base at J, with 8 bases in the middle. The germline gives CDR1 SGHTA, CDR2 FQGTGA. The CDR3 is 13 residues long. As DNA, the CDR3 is TGTGCCAGCAGCAAGGACAGGAACACTGAAGCTTTCTTT. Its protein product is CASSKDRNTEAFF.

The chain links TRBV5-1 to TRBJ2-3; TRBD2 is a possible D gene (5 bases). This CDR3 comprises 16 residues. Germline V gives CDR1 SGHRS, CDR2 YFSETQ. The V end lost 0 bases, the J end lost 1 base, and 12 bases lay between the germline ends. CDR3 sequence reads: CASSLEWVARTDTQYF. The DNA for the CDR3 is TGCGCCAGCAGCTTGGAGTGGGTAGCGCGCACAGATACGCAGTATTTT.

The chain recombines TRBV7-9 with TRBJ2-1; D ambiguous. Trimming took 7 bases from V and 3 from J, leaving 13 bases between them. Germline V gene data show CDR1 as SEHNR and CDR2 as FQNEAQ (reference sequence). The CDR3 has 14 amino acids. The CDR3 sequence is CASTHDRHYNEQFF. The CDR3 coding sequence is TGTGCCAGCACTCACGACCGTCACTACAATGAGCAGTTCTTC.

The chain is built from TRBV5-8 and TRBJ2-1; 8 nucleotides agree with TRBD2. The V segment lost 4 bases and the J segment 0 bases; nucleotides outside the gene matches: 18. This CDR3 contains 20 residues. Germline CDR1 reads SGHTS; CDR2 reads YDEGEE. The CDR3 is CASSPRWLAGVSSSYNEQFF. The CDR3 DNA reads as TGTGCCAGCAGCCCTCGGTGGCTAGCGGGTGTGTCTAGCTCCTACAATGAGCAGTTCTTC.

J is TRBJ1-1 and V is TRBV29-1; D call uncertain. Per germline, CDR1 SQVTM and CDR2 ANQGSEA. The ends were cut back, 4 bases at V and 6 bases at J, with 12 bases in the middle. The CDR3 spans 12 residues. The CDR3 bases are TGCAGCGTTGTAGTACAATGGTCTGAAGCTTTCTTT. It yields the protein CSVVVQWSEAFF.

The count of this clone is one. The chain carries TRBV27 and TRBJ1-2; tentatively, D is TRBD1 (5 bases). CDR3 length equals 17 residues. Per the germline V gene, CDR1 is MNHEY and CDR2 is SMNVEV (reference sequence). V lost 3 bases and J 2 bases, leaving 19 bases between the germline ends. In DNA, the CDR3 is TGTGCCAGCAGTTTTCACTCCTTGGGGCAGGGAAACTATGGCTACACCTTC. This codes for CASSFHSLGQGNYGYTF.

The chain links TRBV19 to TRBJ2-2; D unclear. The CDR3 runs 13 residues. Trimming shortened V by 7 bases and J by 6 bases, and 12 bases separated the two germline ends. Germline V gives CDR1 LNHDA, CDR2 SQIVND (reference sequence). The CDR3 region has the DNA TGTGCCAGTACCCCCTCCCGTCCCGGGGAGCTGTTTTTT. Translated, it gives CASTPSRPGELFF. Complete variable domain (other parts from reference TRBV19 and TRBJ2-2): DGGITQSPKYLFRKEGQNVTLSCEQNLNHDAMYWYRQDPGQGLRLIYYSQIVNDFQKGDIAEGYSVSREKKESFPLTVTSAQKNPTAFYLCASTPSRPGELFFGEGSRLTVL.

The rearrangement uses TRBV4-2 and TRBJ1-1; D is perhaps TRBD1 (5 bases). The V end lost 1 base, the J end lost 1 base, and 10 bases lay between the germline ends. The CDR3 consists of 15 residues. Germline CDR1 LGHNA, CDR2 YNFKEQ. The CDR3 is CASSQAGTPNTEAFF. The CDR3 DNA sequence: TGTGCCAGCAGCCAAGCCGGGACCCCGAACACTGAAGCTTTCTTT.

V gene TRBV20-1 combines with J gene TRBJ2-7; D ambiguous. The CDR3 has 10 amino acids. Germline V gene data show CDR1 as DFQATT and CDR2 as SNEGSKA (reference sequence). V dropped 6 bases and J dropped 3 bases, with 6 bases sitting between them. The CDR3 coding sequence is TGCAGTGCGTACTACTACGAGCAGTACTTC. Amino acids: CSAYYYEQYF.